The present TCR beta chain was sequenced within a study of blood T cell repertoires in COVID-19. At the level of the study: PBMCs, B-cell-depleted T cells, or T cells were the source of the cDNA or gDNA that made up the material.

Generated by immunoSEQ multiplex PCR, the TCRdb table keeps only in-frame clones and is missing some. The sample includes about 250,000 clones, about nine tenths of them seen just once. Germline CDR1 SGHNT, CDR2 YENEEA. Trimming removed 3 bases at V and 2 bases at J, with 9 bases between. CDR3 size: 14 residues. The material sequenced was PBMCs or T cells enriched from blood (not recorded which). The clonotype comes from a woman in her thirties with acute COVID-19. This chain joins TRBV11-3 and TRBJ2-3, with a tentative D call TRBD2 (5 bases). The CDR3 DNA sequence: TGTGCCAGCAGCTTGGACTCTTCCACAGATACGCAGTATTTT. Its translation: CASSLDSSTDTQYF.